Below are 8 T cell receptor beta chains sequenced from a single sample in a study of cytomegalovirus exposure and HLA in healthy donors. It was with 60 Vbeta and 13 Jbeta primers that the PCR ran. Assay: immunoSEQ multiplex PCR; the TCRdb copy retains only in-frame clones and omits some. The sample yields around 140,000 clones, roughly four fifths seen once. Sequencing was done on a sample of PBMCs. The receptors come from a woman in her sixties in good health and CMV-seronegative.

The chain joins TRBV7-3 to TRBJ2-1; TRBD1 agrees at 7 bases. V was pared by 3 bases and J by 0 bases, with 5 bases of the junction left unmatched. Germline assignment: CDR1 SGHTA and CDR2 FQGTGA. The CDR3 extends over 16 amino acids. CDR3 region: CASSFEGAGSYNEQFF. The CDR3 DNA reads as TGTGCCAGCAGCTTCGAGGGGGCGGGCTCCTACAATGAGCAGTTCTTC.

This clone showed up just a few times. The chain recombines TRBV2 with TRBJ2-5; D is possibly TRBD1 (5 bases). The length of the CDR3 is 12 residues. The V end lost 6 bases, the J end lost 7 bases, and 12 bases lay between the germline ends. Germline V gene sequence: CDR1 SNHLY, CDR2 FYNNEI. This CDR3 reads CASRQSQGTQYF. For the CDR3, the DNA is TGTGCCAGCAGACAATCCCAGGGGACCCAGTACTTC.

The V and J genes are TRBV7-9 and TRBJ2-5, with 7 bases that match TRBD2. Germline values: CDR1 SEHNR, CDR2 FQNEAQ (reference sequence). V trimming: 5 bases; J trimming: 2 bases; junction bases outside the gene matches: 11. The CDR3 spans 16 residues. CDR3 sequence: CASSPFWGRAQETQYF. The CDR3 nucleotides are TGTGCCAGCAGCCCCTTCTGGGGGAGGGCACAAGAGACCCAGTACTTC.

A single count supports this clone. The V and J genes are TRBV7-9 and TRBJ1-1; D gene uncertain. Germline V gene lookup returns CDR1 SEHNR and CDR2 FQNEAQ (reference sequence). Trimming stripped 2 bases from V and 3 bases from J, with 7 bases between. This CDR3 has 13 residues. The DNA of the CDR3 is TGTGCCAGCAGCTTAATGGCAGACACTGAAGCTTTCTTT. Protein sequence: CASSLMADTEAFF.

This clone was observed a few times. J is TRBJ1-2 and V is TRBV11-2; 7 bases line up with TRBD1. The CDR3 runs to 13 residues. J lost 4 bases, V lost 5 bases, and 4 bases had no gene match. Germline V gives CDR1 SGHAT, CDR2 FQNNGV. CDR3 coding DNA: TGTGCCAGCAGCCTTACAGGGGTCTATGGCTACACCTTC. This translates into CASSLTGVYGYTF.

This clone showed up just a few times. The chain links TRBV7-9 to TRBJ2-5; 7 bases fit TRBD1. CDR1 and CDR2 (germline): SEHNR, FQNEAQ (reference sequence). The V segment lost 2 bases and the J segment 2 bases; nucleotides outside the gene matches: 5. The CDR3 is 15 residues long. The CDR3 coding sequence is TGTGCCAGCAGCTTAACAGGGGCTAGTCAAGAGACCCAGTACTTC. It specifies CASSLTGASQETQYF.

This clone was picked up a small number of times. The chain employs TRBV4-1 and TRBJ1-1; TRBD1 might be the D (5 bases). The CDR3 runs to 17 residues. Germline-derived CDR1 and CDR2 are MGHRA and YSYEKL. V dropped 1 base and J dropped 3 bases, with 18 bases sitting between them. CDR3 sequence: CASSQVGARGGDTEAFF. The CDR3 DNA is TGCGCCAGCAGCCAAGTCGGGGCGAGGGGAGGTGACACTGAAGCTTTCTTT.

This clone was counted between two and nine times. V usage is TRBV6-1 and J usage is TRBJ2-1; 11 bases fit TRBD2. Germline CDR1 reads MNHNS; CDR2 reads SASEGT. After removal of 7 bases from V and 3 bases from J, the junction contained 5 bases not matched to a gene. The CDR3 consists of 15 residues. The CDR3 is CASIRLAGLYNEQFF. DNA of the CDR3: TGTGCCAGCATTAGACTAGCGGGGCTCTACAATGAGCAGTTCTTC.